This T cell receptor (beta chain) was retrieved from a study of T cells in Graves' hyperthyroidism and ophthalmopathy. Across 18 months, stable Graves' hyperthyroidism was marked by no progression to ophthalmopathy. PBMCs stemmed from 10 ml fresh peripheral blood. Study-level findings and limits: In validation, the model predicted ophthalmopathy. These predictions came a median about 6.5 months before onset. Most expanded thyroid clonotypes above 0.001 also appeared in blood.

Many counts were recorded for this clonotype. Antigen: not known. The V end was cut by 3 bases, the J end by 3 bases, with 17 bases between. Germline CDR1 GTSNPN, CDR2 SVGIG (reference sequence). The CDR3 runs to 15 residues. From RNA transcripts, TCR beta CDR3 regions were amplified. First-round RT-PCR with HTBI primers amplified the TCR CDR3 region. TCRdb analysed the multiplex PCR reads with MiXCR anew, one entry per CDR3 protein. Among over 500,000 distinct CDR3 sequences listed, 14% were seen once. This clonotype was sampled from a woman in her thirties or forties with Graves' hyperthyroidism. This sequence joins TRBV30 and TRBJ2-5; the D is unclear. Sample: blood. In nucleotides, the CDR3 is TGTGCCTGGAGCGTCGGTCTCGCGCGAAAAGAGACCCAGTACTTC. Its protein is CAWSVGLARKETQYF.